Here is one T cell receptor beta chain with its context. Its antigen remains unidentified. Trimming removed 0 bases at V and 8 bases at J, with 16 bases between. The germline gives CDR1 LGHNA, CDR2 YSLEER. The CDR3 runs to 15 residues. The data were taken from a study of OX40 agonist ivuxolimab in advanced cancers. About the research overall: Anti-PD-1, anti-PD-L1 or anti-CTLA-4 therapy given earlier was allowed, and roughly 38% had some. The study, taken as a whole, reports: The average count of expanded clones was higher among CD8+ T cells than among CD4+.

The data were produced by immunoSEQ multiplex PCR, yet TCRdb's version contains in-frame clones alone and is incomplete. The sample contains 90,000 to 100,000 clones, 80% to 90% of which appear only once. The source of this sequence is an adult with an advanced solid tumor such as melanoma, head and neck, liver or kidney cancer. The gene calls are TRBV4-3 and TRBJ1-2, with a tentative D call TRBD1 (5 bases). This specimen consisted of CD4+ or CD8+ T cells sorted from blood, obtained in a trial of the OX40 agonist ivuxolimab. CDR3 sequence (DNA): TGCGCCAGCAGCCAAGATCCCAGGGCTCGGTACGGCTACACCTTC. It codes for CASSQDPRARYGYTF.